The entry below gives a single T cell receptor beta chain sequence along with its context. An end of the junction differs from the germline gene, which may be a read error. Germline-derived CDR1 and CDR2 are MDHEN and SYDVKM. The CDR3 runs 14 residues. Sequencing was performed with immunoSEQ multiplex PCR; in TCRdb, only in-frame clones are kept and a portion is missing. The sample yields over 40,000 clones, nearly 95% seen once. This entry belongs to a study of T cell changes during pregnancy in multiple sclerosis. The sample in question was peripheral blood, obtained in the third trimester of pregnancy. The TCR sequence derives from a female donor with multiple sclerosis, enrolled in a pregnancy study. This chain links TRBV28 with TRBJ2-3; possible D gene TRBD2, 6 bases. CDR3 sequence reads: CASRLYGSPDTQYF. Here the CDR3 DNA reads TGTGCCAGCAGGTTATACGGGAGCCCAGATACGCAGTATTTT.